Shown below are 2 T cell receptor beta chains from a single sample sequenced in a study of cytomegalovirus exposure and HLA in healthy donors. Both 60 Vbeta primers and 13 Jbeta primers went into the PCR. The assay was immunoSEQ multiplex PCR, and TCRdb's table has in-frame clones only and misses some. The table includes 100,000 to 150,000 clones, roughly 82% detected once. Sequenced input: PBMCs. The receptors derive from a middle-aged woman in good health and CMV-seropositive.

The CDR3 region is CASSDWTGEQFF. CDR3 nucleotide sequence: TGTGCCAGCAGTGACTGGACAGGGGAGCAGTTCTTC. J is TRBJ2-1 and V is TRBV6-4, with 8 bases identical to TRBD1. V lost 1 base and J lost 10; bases outside the gene matches: 0. The CDR3 runs to 12 residues. Germline assignment: CDR1 MRHNA and CDR2 SNTAGT.

J is TRBJ2-5 and V is TRBV29-1; TRBD2 matches at 11 bases. The CDR3 loop spans 15 amino acids. V gave up 7 bases and J gave up 1 base; unmatched junction bases: 8. Germline V lookup: CDR1 SQVTM, CDR2 ANQGSEA. CDR3 sequence reads: CSARGLAGIQETQYF. The CDR3 DNA reads TGCAGCGCCCGAGGACTAGCGGGTATCCAAGAGACCCAGTACTTC.